The 10 T cell receptor beta chains below all came from one sample that was sequenced in a study of cytomegalovirus exposure and HLA in healthy donors. With 60 Vbeta and 13 Jbeta primers, the PCR was carried out. The assay was immunoSEQ multiplex PCR, and TCRdb's table has in-frame clones only and misses some. The repertoire has some 140,000 clones, around 79% of them found once; the top ten carry more than 0.85%. Sequencing was performed on PBMCs. The source of these receptors is a man aged 18 to 35 in good health and CMV-seronegative.

This chain links TRBV12-5 with TRBJ2-5; TRBD1 aligns across 9 bases. Unmatched junction bases numbered 9, after V lost 5 bases and J lost 5 bases. The germline V gene has CDR1 LGHNT and CDR2 FRNRAP. This CDR3 spans 15 amino acids. The DNA for the CDR3 is TGTGCTAGTGGTCCGCCCGGGACAGGGAGGGAGACCCAGTACTTC. Translating it yields CASGPPGTGRETQYF.

DNA for the CDR3: TGTGCCAGCAGCTCCGGGACCCAGTACTTC. It specifies CASSSGTQYF. The V gene is TRBV7-2, the J gene TRBJ2-5, with D unresolved. Germline lookup yields CDR1 SGHTA and CDR2 FQGNSA. Trimming removed 4 bases at V and 7 bases at J, with 4 bases between. The CDR3 spans 10 residues.

This chain uses TRBV19 with TRBJ2-6; TRBD1 matches 7 bases. This CDR3 is built from 15 residues. Germline CDR1 and CDR2: LNHDA and SQIVND (reference sequence). V lost 6 bases to trimming and J lost 2 bases; unmatched junction nucleotides: 4. The CDR3 spells CASSVTGAGANVLTF. CDR3 coding DNA: TGTGCCAGTAGCGTTACAGGGGCTGGGGCCAACGTCCTGACTTTC.

The V and J genes are TRBV18 and TRBJ1-3, with 9 bases that match TRBD1. CDR3 size: 16 residues. Germline V gene sequence: CDR1 KGHSH, CDR2 LQKENI. Trimming cost V 3 bases and J 4 bases; bases outside gene matches: 7. The CDR3 sequence is CASSPVSGTGGNTIYF. CDR3 sequence (DNA): TGTGCCAGCTCACCGGTGTCCGGGACAGGGGGAAACACCATATATTTT.

CDR3 protein: CASSSTGVRDTQYF. The CDR3 DNA reads as TGTGCCAGCAGTTCTACAGGGGTAAGGGATACGCAGTATTTT. The V gene is TRBV28, the J gene TRBJ2-3; 7 bases agree with TRBD1. Germline V CDR1 and CDR2: MDHEN, SYDVKM. V gave up 4 bases and J gave up 6 bases; unmatched junction bases: 7. This CDR3 comprises 14 residues.

This clone was seen a single time. The J gene is TRBJ2-5, the V gene TRBV14; 10 bases fit TRBD2. V lost 4 bases to trimming and J lost 5 bases; unmatched junction nucleotides: 10. The CDR3 has 16 residues. Germline CDR1 and CDR2: SGHDN and FVKESK. The CDR3 DNA is TGTGCCAGCAGCCGGAGCGGGGGGGCCAGGAGGGAGACCCAGTACTTC. Translating gives CASSRSGGARRETQYF.

The chain joins TRBV7-2 to TRBJ2-2; 7 nucleotides align to TRBD1. Germline-derived CDR1 and CDR2 are SGHTA and FQGNSA. CDR3 length: 15 residues. The J segment lost 13 bases and the V segment lost 0 bases, leaving 11 bases of the junction unmatched. DNA of the CDR3: TGTGCCAGCAGCTTAGCTGAAGGGGGCAGGGCCTGGCTGTTTTTT. The encoded protein is CASSLAEGGRAWLFF.

This clone was seen a handful of times. This chain connects TRBV2 to TRBJ2-3, with TRBD2 matching 16 bases. The CDR3 has 17 amino acids. In germline, CDR1 is SNHLY, CDR2 FYNNEI. The ends lost 6 bases at V and 6 bases at J; junction bases unmatched: 9. The CDR3 sequence: CASSLTGTSGGADTQYF. The CDR3 DNA follows: TGTGCCAGCAGCTTAACCGGGACTAGCGGGGGGGCCGATACGCAGTATTTT.

The V gene is TRBV6-1, the J gene TRBJ1-4, with 8 nucleotides matching TRBD1. V trimming: 4 bases; J trimming: 2 bases; junction bases outside the gene matches: 6. Germline-derived CDR1 and CDR2 are MNHNS and SASEGT. The CDR3 contains 16 residues. The CDR3 bases are TGTGCCAGCAGTGGAAACAGGGGGGGGACTAATGAAAAACTGTTTTTT. Its protein is CASSGNRGGTNEKLFF.

The rearrangement joins TRBV6-6 to TRBJ1-1; 8 positions match TRBD1. This CDR3 has 15 residues. V lost 2 bases, J lost 5 bases, and 7 bases stayed unmatched. CDR1 and CDR2 from the germline V gene are MNHNY and SVGAGI (reference sequence). CDR3 DNA sequence: TGTGCCAGCAGTTACCAGGGGGCGATATCTACTGAAGCTTTCTTT. Translating gives CASSYQGAISTEAFF.